These 3 T cell receptor beta chains share one sample of origin, sequenced in a study of blood T cell repertoires in COVID-19. TCRdb's copy holds only in-frame clones and misses some; the assay was immunoSEQ multiplex PCR. Among approximately 280,000 clones, about 86% were seen once, and the ten largest hold approximately 2%. The sample comprised peripheral blood. These receptors came from a woman aged 25 to 39 who had recovered from COVID-19.

This chain connects TRBV7-9 to TRBJ1-1; TRBD1 matches at 9 bases. V was pared by 5 bases and J by 6 bases, with 13 bases of the junction left unmatched. The CDR3 length is 16 residues. Germline CDR1 and CDR2: SEHNR and FQNEAQ (reference sequence). The CDR3 region has the DNA TGTGCCAGCAGCGCCAATTCGGACAGGGGTAAACCTGAAGCTTTCTTT. Amino acid sequence: CASSANSDRGKPEAFF.

The rearrangement links TRBV24-1 to TRBJ2-3, with TRBD2 identical over 7 bases. The CDR3 length is 16 residues. The V segment lost 12 bases and the J segment 0 bases; nucleotides outside the gene matches: 14. Germline-derived CDR1 and CDR2 are KGHDR and SFDVKD. The CDR3 region has the DNA TGTGCCGCCCGGGCTGGGGAAGCGGGGAGCACAGATACGCAGTATTTT. Encoded protein: CAARAGEAGSTDTQYF.

The chain joins TRBV2 to TRBJ2-4, with D maybe TRBD2 (5 bases). Germline values: CDR1 SNHLY, CDR2 FYNNEI. The CDR3 covers 16 residues. V shed 4 bases and J shed 6 bases, with 19 bases lying between them. The CDR3 spells CASSGRLGFGRNIQYF. The CDR3 DNA follows: TGTGCCAGCAGTGGTCGGTTAGGGTTTGGGAGAAACATTCAGTACTTC.